This is a list of T cell receptor beta chains from one sample in a study of T cell responses to AZD1222 COVID-19 vaccine. Profiled with immunoSEQ multiplex PCR; TCRdb holds only in-frame clones, not every one. The table records approximately 270,000 clones, 90% to 95% of them present only once. Sequences were derived from peripheral blood, sampled 28 days after the second AZD1222 dose. All receptors come from an adult who received the AZD1222 COVID-19 vaccine. Both conserved end residues are part of each CDR3. Each record gives: J gene, clone size, D gene, V gene, CDR3 DNA, CDR3 protein. A D gene is named only where the DNA matches it firmly. Clone sizes are given selectively: once, few, many, or a class where the clone is expanded.

TRBJ2-1,once,-,TRBV12-3/TRBV12-4,TGTGCCAGCAGCCTCAGTTACAATGAGCAGTTCTTC,CASSLSYNEQFF
TRBJ1-5,-,-,TRBV19,TGTGCCAGTAGTATCGGCCTCCTACTCAATCAGCCCCAGCATTTT,CASSIGLLLNQPQHF
TRBJ2-7,-,TRBD1,TRBV7-6,TGTGCCAGCAGCTTAAGCGGGACAGGGGCCTACGAGCAGTACTTC,CASSLSGTGAYEQYF
TRBJ1-5,-,TRBD1,TRBV19,TGTGCCAGTAGCCGCGTTCCGATATGGACAGGGGGCCTACGGAATCAGCCCCAGCATTTT,CASSRVPIWTGGLRNQPQHF
TRBJ2-1,-,TRBD2,TRBV2,TGTGCCAGCAGCCCCCTTTCGGGGGGGGACTTATACAATGAGCAGTTCTTC,CASSPLSGGDLYNEQFF
TRBJ1-3,-,-,TRBV4-1,TGCGCCAGCAGCCAAGTCCCAGCCTCTGGAAACACCATATATTTT,CASSQVPASGNTIYF
TRBJ2-2,-,TRBD2,TRBV27,TGTGCCAGCAGCTCGAGAAGGCTAGCGGACACCGGGGAGCTGTTTTTT,CASSSRRLADTGELFF
TRBJ1-5,-,-,TRBV19,TGTGCCAGTAAAGGGCAGGGTAATCAGCCCCAGCATTTT,CASKGQGNQPQHF
TRBJ2-5,-,TRBD2,TRBV24-1,TGTGCCACCAGTGATATCGGGGGGAGTGGAGAGACCCAGTACTTC,CATSDIGGSGETQYF
TRBJ2-5,-,TRBD2,TRBV10-2,TGCGCCAGCAGTGTCCGGTTAGCGGGAGTTCAAGAGACCCAGTACTTC,CASSVRLAGVQETQYF
TRBJ2-7,-,-,TRBV12-2,TGTGCAAGTCGCCCGACGGGACAGCGGATCTACGAGCAGTACTTC,CASRPTGQRIYEQYF
TRBJ2-7,few,-,TRBV29-1,TGCAGCGTTGAAGTCAACGACTACGAGCAGTACTTC,CSVEVNDYEQYF
TRBJ1-1,-,-,TRBV5-1,TGCGCCAGCAGCTTGCAGTCTAGGTACACTGAAGCTTTCTTT,CASSLQSRYTEAFF
TRBJ1-4,-,-,TRBV5-1,TGCGCCAGCAGCTTGGGGGCGACTAATGAAAAACTGTTTTTT,CASSLGATNEKLFF
TRBJ1-1,-,TRBD1,TRBV9,TGTGCCAGCAGTCCATTTAGGGGGCCGTTGGGTGAAGCTTTCTTT,CASSPFRGPLGEAFF
TRBJ2-1,-,-,TRBV10-3,TGTGCCATCACGGACTCCTACAATGAGCAGTTCTTC,CAITDSYNEQFF
TRBJ2-3,few,TRBD2,TRBV19,TGTGCCAGTAAGCGGGAAACTAGCACAGATACGCAGTATTTT,CASKRETSTDTQYF
TRBJ2-7,-,-,TRBV28,TGTGCCAGCAGTCCACCAGGGGCCTGGGAAGACTTC,CASSPPGAWEDF
TRBJ1-1,-,-,TRBV3-1/TRBV3-2,TGTGCCAGCAGCCAAGTACACGGCCGCACTGAAGCTTTCTTT,CASSQVHGRTEAFF
TRBJ2-2,once,TRBD2,TRBV30,TGTGCCTGGAGTTGGGGAGGGACCGGGGAGCTGTTTTTT,CAWSWGGTGELFF
TRBJ1-2,-,TRBD1,TRBV29-1,TGCAGCGCCCTGGGACAGGGCTATGGCTACACCTTC,CSALGQGYGYTF
TRBJ1-2,-,-,TRBV7-2,TGTGCCAGCAGCATTGACGGGGTCAACTATGGCTACACCTTC,CASSIDGVNYGYTF
TRBJ1-2,-,-,TRBV4-3,TGCGCCAGCAGCCTCCAAGGGACCCCAGGTTTCGGCTACACCTTC,CASSLQGTPGFGYTF
TRBJ1-4,-,TRBD1,TRBV9,TGTGCCAGCGGGGGACAGGGGGCATTTAATGAAAAACTGTTTTTT,CASGGQGAFNEKLFF
TRBJ2-1,-,TRBD2,TRBV12-3/TRBV12-4,TGTGCCAGCAGTTTACGGGGGGTTAATGAGCAGTTCTTC,CASSLRGVNEQFF
TRBJ1-1,-,-,TRBV5-4,TGTGCCAGCAGCTTCCAGAACACTGAAGCTTTCTTT,CASSFQNTEAFF
TRBJ1-5,-,TRBD1,TRBV28,TGTGCCAGCAGCCGAGGGACAGTAAGCAATCAGCCCCAGCATTTT,CASSRGTVSNQPQHF
TRBJ1-4,-,TRBD1,TRBV7-9,TGTGCCAGCCAGACAGGGAGAGGCGAAAAACTGTTTTTT,CASQTGRGEKLFF
TRBJ1-2,-,-,TRBV7-9,TGTGCCAGCAGCCCTATTCCCGGGGGCTACACCTTC,CASSPIPGGYTF
TRBJ1-2,-,-,TRBV5-1,TGCGCCAGCAGCGCCGGACAGTGGGAGTATGGCTACACCTTC,CASSAGQWEYGYTF
TRBJ1-1,-,-,TRBV2,TGTGCCAGCAGTGAAGCGACTCAGGGGCGTCGAGCTTTCTTT,CASSEATQGRRAFF
TRBJ1-2,-,-,TRBV7-9,TGTGCCAGCAGCTTTTCCCTGGGACCGCAGGTCTATGGCTACACCTTC,CASSFSLGPQVYGYTF
TRBJ1-5,-,TRBD1,TRBV20-1,TGCAGTGCTAGTACGAGACAGGGGTTCAATCAGCCCCAGCATTTT,CSASTRQGFNQPQHF
TRBJ1-5,-,TRBD1,TRBV7-9,TGTGCCAGCAGGTCTGACAGGGTCAATCAGCCCCAGCATTTT,CASRSDRVNQPQHF
TRBJ1-2,-,-,TRBV3-1/TRBV3-2,TGTGCCAGCAGCCAACTAACGGGGGGCTACACCTTC,CASSQLTGGYTF
TRBJ1-2,-,-,TRBV7-9,TGTGCCAGCAGCTTCCTGACAGAGAACTATGGCTACACCTTC,CASSFLTENYGYTF
TRBJ1-2,-,-,TRBV3-1/TRBV3-2,TGTGCCAGCAGCCAAGATAGGCCAGGGGAGGGCTATGGCTACACCTTC,CASSQDRPGEGYGYTF
TRBJ1-6,-,-,TRBV6-5,TGTGCCAGCACCCTCGGGGGAGACCTTAATTCACCCCTCCACTTT,CASTLGGDLNSPLHF
TRBJ1-2,-,TRBD1,TRBV12-5,TGTGCTAGTGGGCAGGGGGGAGCACAGGGCAGAGGTGGCTACACCTTC,CASGQGGAQGRGGYTF
TRBJ2-7,-,-,TRBV15,TGTGCCACCAGCAAAAGTTGGGAGCGATCGGGCTACGAGCAGTACTTC,CATSKSWERSGYEQYF
TRBJ1-2,-,TRBD1,TRBV2,TGTGCCAGCAGTGCCCAGGGGGTGGATGGCTACACCTTC,CASSAQGVDGYTF
TRBJ1-1,-,TRBD1,TRBV19,TGTGCCAGTAGTGTCCTTACGACAGGGGACACTGAAGCTTTCTTT,CASSVLTTGDTEAFF
TRBJ2-7,-,-,TRBV6-5,TGTGCCAGCAGCACCAACTCCTACGAGCAGTACTTC,CASSTNSYEQYF
TRBJ1-3,-,-,TRBV28,TGTGCCAGCAGTTTTGGGTACACCATATATTTT,CASSFGYTIYF
TRBJ2-3,-,TRBD2,TRBV28,TGTGCCAGCAAAGCGGGAGGAGTCCAGGATACGCAGTATTTT,CASKAGGVQDTQYF
TRBJ2-5,once,-,TRBV28,TGTGCCAGCAGTCCCAGCTGGTACCAAGAGACCCAGTACTTC,CASSPSWYQETQYF
TRBJ2-7,-,-,TRBV7-9,TGTGCCAGCAGCTTAGGGAGCAAACTCCCCTACGAGCAGTACTTC,CASSLGSKLPYEQYF
TRBJ1-5,-,-,TRBV10-3,TGTGCCATCAGTGAGTCCGGGGGGGAGAGCCAGCCCCAGCATTTT,CAISESGGESQPQHF
TRBJ2-5,-,TRBD1,TRBV28,TGTGCCAGCAGTTCCCGCGGGACAGGGGGCTGGAAGACCCAGTACTTC,CASSSRGTGGWKTQYF
TRBJ2-1,-,-,TRBV21-1,TGTGCCAGCAGCAAACTTCCGGGACAGGGGAAGAATGAGCAGTTCTTC,CASSKLPGQGKNEQFF
TRBJ1-3,-,-,TRBV19,TGTGCCAGTAGGATAGGTGGGAGCTCTGGAAACACCATATATTTT,CASRIGGSSGNTIYF
TRBJ1-2,once,TRBD1,TRBV7-9,TGTGCCAGCAGCTTAAACCCTTCCACAGGGGTCTATGGCTACACCTTC,CASSLNPSTGVYGYTF
TRBJ1-1,-,TRBD1,TRBV28,TGTGCCAGCAGTTTATTAAGGGGAGACAGGGGACTACGGAGCCCTGAAGCTTTCTTT,CASSLLRGDRGLRSPEAFF